The 16 T cell receptor beta chains below were found in one sample sequenced in a study of shared clonotypes between healthy human individuals. TCRdb's copy holds only in-frame clones and misses some; the assay was immunoSEQ multiplex PCR. This table holds about 450,000 clones, around three quarters found once. Sequenced input: PBMCs. Source of these receptors: a woman aged 35 to 49 in good health. Some clones in this sample may be carry-over from other donors' samples.

The chain recombines TRBV15 with TRBJ2-7; possibly TRBD1 or TRBD2 for D (5 bases each). V was pared by 0 bases and J by 2 bases, with 17 bases between. The germline V gene encodes CDR1 LNHNV and CDR2 YYDKDF (reference sequence). There are 17 residues in the CDR3. The CDR3 sequence: CATSREGGQGNPYEQYF. The DNA for the CDR3 is TGTGCCACCAGCAGAGAAGGCGGGCAGGGTAACCCCTACGAGCAGTACTTC. Combining the CDR3 with reference TRBV15 and TRBJ2-7 gives the whole variable domain DAMVIQNPRYQVTQFGKPVTLSCSQTLNHNVMYWYQQKSSQAPKLLFHYYDKDFNNEADTPDNFQSRRPNTSFCFLDIRSPGLGDTAMYLCATSREGGQGNPYEQYFGPGTRLTVT.

The J gene is TRBJ1-6, the V gene TRBV27; possibly TRBD1 for D (6 bases). This CDR3 comprises 16 residues. CDR1 and CDR2 from the germline V gene are MNHEY and SMNVEV (reference sequence). Trimming shortened V by 0 bases and J by 6 bases, and 12 bases separated the two germline ends. CDR3 in amino acids: CASSLSPGTSNSPLHF. CDR3 DNA: TGTGCCAGCAGTTTATCCCCCGGGACAAGTAATTCACCCCTCCACTTT.

The genes are TRBV30 and TRBJ1-4, with D hard to call. V lost 1 base, J lost 8 bases, and 11 bases lay in between. The length of the CDR3 is 13 residues. Per the germline V gene, CDR1 is GTSNPN and CDR2 is SVGIG (reference sequence). Written as DNA, the CDR3 is TGTGCCTGGAGTGGCTTTGGACCCGAAAAACTGTTTTTT. It translates to CAWSGFGPEKLFF. Variable domain in full (rest from reference TRBV30 and TRBJ1-4): SQTIHQWPATLVQPVGSPLSLECTVEGTSNPNLYWYRQAAGRGLQLLFYSVGIGQISSEVPQNLSASRPQDRQFILSSKKLLLSDSGFYLCAWSGFGPEKLFFGSGTQLSVL.

This chain links TRBV4-2 with TRBJ2-7, with D possibly matching TRBD1 (5 bases). This CDR3 is built from 15 residues. The germline V gene has CDR1 LGHNA and CDR2 YNFKEQ. V gave up 1 base and J gave up 1 base, with 11 bases separating them. The CDR3 DNA is TGTGCCAGCAGCCAAGGCCTTGGGGCATCCTACGAGCAGTACTTC. This encodes CASSQGLGASYEQYF.

The gene calls are TRBV30 and TRBJ2-1; TRBD2 agrees at 9 bases. This CDR3 comprises 15 residues. J lost 5 bases, V lost 2 bases, and 7 bases had no gene match. Per the germline V gene, CDR1 is GTSNPN and CDR2 is SVGIG (reference sequence). CDR3 sequence reads: CAWSLGLAGDNEQFF. The CDR3 DNA reads TGTGCCTGGAGTTTAGGTTTAGCGGGAGACAATGAGCAGTTCTTC.

The chain is built from TRBV5-1 and TRBJ2-7, with 11 bases that match TRBD2. With 7 bases clipped from V and 3 bases from J, the junction kept 9 bases outside the gene matches. The CDR3 spans 15 residues. Germline loops: CDR1 SGHRS, CDR2 YFSETQ. The CDR3 is CASGTSGGVYYEQYF. As DNA, the CDR3 is TGCGCCAGCGGGACTAGCGGAGGGGTATACTACGAGCAGTACTTC.

The chain employs TRBV7-3 and TRBJ2-1; TRBD2 is a possible D gene (5 bases). The CDR3 sequence is 16 residues long. The V gene's germline CDR1 is SGHTA and CDR2 FQGTGA. V was trimmed by 0 bases and J by 7 bases, leaving 16 bases between them. The CDR3 DNA reads as TGTGCCAGCAGCTTAACAGGCGATTTGAGGGTAAATGAGCAGTTCTTC. It is translated as CASSLTGDLRVNEQFF.

The chain combines TRBV6-1 with TRBJ2-3, with unresolved D. The CDR3 is 14 amino acids. Between the trimmed V and J ends, which lost 5 bases and 1 base, there was a span of 10 bases. CDR1 is MNHNS, CDR2 SASEGT, per germline. CDR3 bases: TGTGCCAGCAGTTGGGCTTCGGGCACAGATACGCAGTATTTT. It encodes CASSWASGTDTQYF.

This clone was seen a single time. This chain uses TRBV11-2 with TRBJ1-1; D remains ambiguous. Per germline, CDR1 SGHAT and CDR2 FQNNGV. The CDR3 sequence is 12 residues long. The V gene lost 4 bases and the J gene lost 5 bases, with 8 bases spanning the gap. The CDR3 DNA sequence: TGTGCCAGCAGCTCGCTGTGGACTGAAGCTTTCTTT. Encoded protein: CASSSLWTEAFF.

This rearrangement joins TRBV5-1 to TRBJ1-4, with D tentatively TRBD1 (5 bases). V was shortened by 2 bases and J by 7 bases, with 12 bases between the two germline ends. The CDR3 totals 14 residues. CDR1 is SGHRS and CDR2 is YFSETQ in the germline V gene. CDR3 sequence: CASSFGQGGEKLFF. DNA of the CDR3: TGCGCCAGCAGCTTTGGGCAGGGAGGTGAAAAACTGTTTTTT.

The chain has TRBV10-3 and TRBJ1-5, with D unclear. The V gene's germline CDR1 is ENHRY and CDR2 SYGVKD. The CDR3 runs to 13 residues. V was clipped by 2 bases and J by 3 bases, with 5 bases between them. This CDR3 is CAISEEANQPQHF. The DNA of the CDR3 is TGTGCCATCAGTGAGGAGGCCAATCAGCCCCAGCATTTT.

The J gene is TRBJ1-5, the V gene TRBV28, with D perhaps TRBD1 (5 bases). This CDR3 spans 15 amino acids. With 7 bases removed from V and 3 bases from J, the gap between germline ends came to 16 bases. Germline V gene sequence: CDR1 MDHEN, CDR2 SYDVKM. The CDR3 here is CASKGDPGYNQPQHF. CDR3 nucleotides: TGTGCCAGCAAAGGGGACCCAGGGTACAATCAGCCCCAGCATTTT. Combining the CDR3 with reference TRBV28 and TRBJ1-5 gives the whole variable domain DVKVTQSSRYLVKRTGEKVFLECVQDMDHENMFWYRQDPGLGLRLIYFSYDVKMKEKGDIPEGYSVSREKKERFSLILESASTNQTSMYLCASKGDPGYNQPQHFGDGTRLSIL.

The gene calls are TRBV7-8 and TRBJ2-3; 9 bases fit TRBD2. The CDR3 consists of 17 residues. V lost 5 bases to trimming and J lost 4 bases; unmatched junction nucleotides: 13. The germline V gene has CDR1 SGHVS and CDR2 FQNEAQ. This CDR3 reads CASSKRAAGGGADTQYF. The CDR3 DNA is TGTGCCAGCAGCAAAAGGGCAGCGGGAGGTGGGGCAGATACGCAGTATTTT.

This clone was picked up one time. This sequence joins TRBV5-1 and TRBJ2-5, with D possibly matching TRBD1 (5 bases). Trimming pared 0 bases from V and 1 base from J, leaving 7 bases between. Germline values: CDR1 SGHRS, CDR2 YFSETQ. The CDR3 has 14 amino acids. CDR3 coding DNA: TGCGCCAGCAGCTTGGAAGGGGTCCAAGAGACCCAGTACTTC. Protein sequence: CASSLEGVQETQYF.

The CDR3 reads CASSLVEGLNYGYTF. CDR3 DNA sequence: TGTGCCAGCAGCTTGGTTGAGGGACTTAACTATGGCTACACCTTC. The chain has TRBV5-8 and TRBJ1-2; possibly TRBD1 for D (5 bases). CDR1 is SGHTS, CDR2 YDEGEE, per germline. The CDR3 consists of 15 residues. V was shortened by 0 bases and J by 1 base, with 10 bases between the two germline ends.

The gene calls are TRBV5-1 and TRBJ1-3; 8 nucleotides agree with TRBD1. The CDR3 covers 16 residues. Germline values: CDR1 SGHRS, CDR2 YFSETQ. Germline trimming cut 3 bases from V and 4 bases from J; bases unmatched to any gene: 9. The CDR3 region is CASSSKTGGSGNTIYF. The CDR3 region has the DNA TGCGCCAGCAGCTCGAAAACAGGGGGATCAGGAAACACCATATATTTT.